Listed below are T cell receptor beta chains from one sample, sequenced in a study of OX40 agonist ivuxolimab in advanced cancers. Clones were read by immunoSEQ multiplex PCR, and TCRdb kept only the in-frame ones, dropping some. The table has approximately 61,000 clones, 75% to 85% seen once; the top ten hold 1.2%. The material was CD4+ or CD8+ T cells sorted from blood, obtained in a trial of the OX40 agonist ivuxolimab. These receptors were obtained from an adult with an advanced solid tumor such as melanoma, head and neck, liver or kidney cancer. CDR3s include the opening cysteine and the closing phenylalanine or tryptophan. D genes are given only for firm matches. The size entry is marked missing in some rows and otherwise reads once, few, many or a size class.

>NA|TRBV30|TRBJ1-6|once
CAWRKQGDLLHF
TGTGCCTGGAGGAAACAGGGAGACCTACTCCACTTT
>NA|TRBV4-1|TRBJ1-3|NA
CASSQVTFVNSGNTIYF
TGCGCCAGCAGCCAAGTCACATTCGTTAACTCTGGAAACACCATATATTTT
>NA|TRBV7-8|TRBJ2-1|NA
CASSLAVAVNEQFF
TGTGCCAGCAGCTTAGCGGTGGCGGTAAATGAGCAGTTCTTC
>TRBD1|TRBV5-6|TRBJ2-5|NA
CASSSFTDRGETQYF
TGTGCCAGCAGCTCTTTTACGGACAGGGGTGAGACCCAGTACTTC
>NA|TRBV18|TRBJ2-3|NA
CASSPRTTGLPPDTQYF
TGTGCCAGCTCTCCCAGGACGACGGGACTTCCCCCAGATACGCAGTATTTT
>TRBD2|TRBV12-5|TRBJ2-5|NA
CASGLLASGGMQETQYF
TGTGCTAGTGGTTTGTTGGCCAGCGGGGGAATGCAAGAGACCCAGTACTTC
>NA|TRBV5-1|TRBJ1-2|NA
CASSLGSGYGYTF
TGCGCCAGCAGCTTAGGCAGTGGCTATGGCTACACCTTC
>NA|TRBV29-1|TRBJ1-1|NA
CTSSGGLNTEAFF
TGCACTTCTTCCGGGGGTTTGAACACTGAAGCTTTCTTT
>TRBD1|TRBV19|TRBJ1-5|NA
CASSMSSRGLNQPQHF
TGTGCCAGTAGTATGTCTAGCAGGGGGCTCAATCAGCCCCAGCATTTT
>NA|TRBV25-1|TRBJ2-1|NA
CASSEYQGRSNEQFF
TGTGCCAGCAGTGAATATCAGGGTAGGTCCAATGAGCAGTTCTTC
>NA|TRBV5-4|TRBJ1-4|NA
CASSGAGSLGDEKLFF
TGTGCCAGCAGCGGAGCGGGTAGCCTAGGGGATGAAAAACTGTTTTTT
>TRBD2|TRBV19|TRBJ2-1|NA
CASTRTSGGSSYNEQFF
TGTGCCAGTACCAGGACTAGCGGGGGTAGCTCCTACAATGAGCAGTTCTTC
>NA|TRBV2|TRBJ2-7|few
CASSVGYEQYF
TGTGCCAGCAGTGTGGGCTACGAGCAGTACTTC
>NA|TRBV6-6|TRBJ1-1|NA
CASTGPNQNTEAFF
TGTGCCAGCACCGGACCGAATCAGAACACTGAAGCTTTCTTT
>NA|TRBV11-3|TRBJ1-1|NA
CASSLEQGGTEAFF
TGTGCCAGCAGCTTAGAACAGGGTGGCACTGAAGCTTTCTTT
>TRBD1|TRBV4-2|TRBJ1-5|NA
CASSKSVGQGGNQPQHF
TGTGCCAGCAGCAAAAGCGTGGGACAGGGGGGGAATCAGCCCCAGCATTTT
>NA|TRBV6-1|TRBJ1-1|once
CASLIERYTEAFF
TGTGCCAGCTTAATAGAGAGATACACTGAAGCTTTCTTT
>TRBD1|TRBV19|TRBJ2-1|once
CASSPGQGGNEQFF
TGTGCCAGTTCTCCGGGACAGGGGGGGAATGAGCAGTTCTTC
>TRBD2|TRBV5-6|TRBJ2-2|NA
CASTISGGTNTGELFF
TGTGCCAGCACCATTAGCGGGGGCACCAACACCGGGGAGCTGTTTTTT
>TRBD1|TRBV4-2|TRBJ2-2|NA
CASSQSPGTGDNTGELFF
TGTGCCAGCAGTCAAAGTCCCGGGACAGGGGATAACACCGGGGAGCTGTTTTTT
>NA|TRBV4-2|TRBJ2-6|NA
CASSQDGASSGANVLTF
TGTGCCAGCAGCCAAGATGGGGCAAGCTCTGGGGCCAACGTCCTGACTTTC
>TRBD1|TRBV27|TRBJ1-1|NA
CASSLTRGSEAFF
TGTGCCAGCAGTTTAACCAGGGGGTCTGAAGCTTTCTTT
>TRBD1|TRBV5-8|TRBJ1-5|once
CASSTGGAPQPQHF
TGTGCCAGCAGCACAGGGGGCGCGCCCCAGCCCCAGCATTTT
>NA|TRBV7-9|TRBJ2-5|NA
CASSLTAQETQYF
TGTGCCAGCAGCCTGACTGCGCAAGAGACCCAGTACTTC
>NA|TRBV19|TRBJ1-6|NA
CASTLTAVPYNSPLHF
TGTGCCAGTACCCTGACGGCAGTCCCCTATAATTCACCCCTCCACTTT
>TRBD2|TRBV9|TRBJ2-5|few
CASSVAAGGKETQYF
TGTGCCAGCAGCGTAGCAGCGGGGGGGAAAGAGACCCAGTACTTC
>NA|TRBV7-6|TRBJ2-1|NA
CASSLEPGIGNEQFF
TGTGCCAGCAGCTTAGAGCCGGGGATAGGGAATGAGCAGTTCTTC